Listed below are T cell receptor beta chains from one sample, sequenced in a study of tumor-infiltrating lymphocytes in oesophageal squamous cell carcinoma. Each CDR3 protein gets one entry after TCRdb re-called the PCR reads with MiXCR. The sample holds about 20,000 distinct CDR3 sequences, about 43% seen once. Sequences were obtained from normal esophageal tissue next to the tumor. These receptors were taken from a male donor with esophageal squamous cell carcinoma. Both conserved end residues are part of each CDR3. The order of the fields is V gene, J gene, clone size, D gene, CDR3 protein, CDR3 DNA. The D gene is left open where the match is weak. The size field is filled for only some rows; it gives once, few, many or a size class.

V: TRBV7-2; J: TRBJ1-1; size: medium-sized; D: NA; CDR3: CASSSPDGTEAFF; DNA: TGTGCCAGCAGCTCCCCGGACGGTACTGAAGCTTTCTTT
V: TRBV10-2; J: TRBJ1-2; size: NA; D: NA; CDR3: CASSSGTSNYGYTF; DNA: TGCGCCAGCAGTTCCGGGACATCAAACTATGGCTACACCTTC
V: TRBV7-2; J: TRBJ2-1; size: once; D: NA; CDR3: CASSLSREQFF; DNA: TGTGCCAGCAGCTTAAGCAGGGAGCAGTTCTTC
V: TRBV10-3; J: TRBJ1-1; size: many; D: NA; CDR3: CAISESVRRANTEAFF; DNA: TGTGCCATCAGTGAGTCGGTCCGGAGGGCGAACACTGAAGCTTTCTTT
V: TRBV7-8; J: TRBJ2-3; size: medium-sized; D: TRBD2; CDR3: CASSLSGTSGRPDLDTQYF; DNA: TGTGCCAGCAGCTTATCCGGGACTAGCGGGAGGCCGGACCTAGATACGCAGTATTTT
V: TRBV25-1; J: TRBJ2-1; size: NA; D: TRBD1; CDR3: CASSEGTAHNSPLHF; DNA: TGTGCCAGCAGTGAAGGGACAGCCCATAATTCACCCCTCCACTTC
V: TRBV29-1; J: TRBJ2-1; size: once; D: TRBD2; CDR3: CRTTGLAGVSSYNEQFF; DNA: TGCAGGACTACGGGACTAGCGGGTGTTAGCTCCTACAATGAGCAGTTCTTC
V: TRBV5-4; J: TRBJ2-3; size: NA; D: TRBD2; CDR3: CASSGTSSDTQYF; DNA: TGTGCCAGCAGCGGGACTAGCTCAGATACGCAGTATTTT
V: TRBV28; J: TRBJ1-2; size: few; D: NA; CDR3: CASSPNWGGGFANYGYTF; DNA: TGTGCCAGCAGTCCCAATTGGGGGGGAGGATTTGCTAACTATGGCTACACCTTC
V: TRBV7-6; J: TRBJ2-5; size: NA; D: NA; CDR3: CASSPTPGLQSETQYF; DNA: TGTGCCAGCAGTCCTACTCCGGGACTTCAGTCCGAGACCCAGTACTTC
V: TRBV7-2; J: TRBJ2-7; size: NA; D: NA; CDR3: CASSLGFGEQYF; DNA: TGTGCCAGCAGCTTAGGATTTGGTGAGCAGTACTTC
V: TRBV6-1; J: TRBJ1-2; size: many; D: NA; CDR3: CASSPSGGLYYGYTF; DNA: TGTGCCAGCAGCCCCTCGGGGGGACTCTACTATGGCTACACCTTC